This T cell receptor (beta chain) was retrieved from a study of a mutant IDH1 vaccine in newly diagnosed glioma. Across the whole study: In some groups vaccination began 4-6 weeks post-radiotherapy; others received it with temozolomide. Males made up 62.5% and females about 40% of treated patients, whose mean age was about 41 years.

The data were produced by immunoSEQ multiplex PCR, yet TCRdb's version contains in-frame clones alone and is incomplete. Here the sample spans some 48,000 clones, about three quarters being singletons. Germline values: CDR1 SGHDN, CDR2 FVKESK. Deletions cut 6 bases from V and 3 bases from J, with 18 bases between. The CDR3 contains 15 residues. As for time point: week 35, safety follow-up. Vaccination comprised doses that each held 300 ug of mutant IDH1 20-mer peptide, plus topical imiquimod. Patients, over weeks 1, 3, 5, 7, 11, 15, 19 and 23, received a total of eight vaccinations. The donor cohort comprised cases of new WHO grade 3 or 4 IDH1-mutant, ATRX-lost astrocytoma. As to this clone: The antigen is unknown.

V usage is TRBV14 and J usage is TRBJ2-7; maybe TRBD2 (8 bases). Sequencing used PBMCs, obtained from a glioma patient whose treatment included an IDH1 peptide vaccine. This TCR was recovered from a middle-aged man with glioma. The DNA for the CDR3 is TGTGCCAGCAGTTTCAGGGGGGCGGGGGGCTACGAGCAGTACTTC. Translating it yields CASSFRGAGGYEQYF.